The entry that follows covers one TCR beta chain sequence. The antigen remains undetermined. The data were taken from a study of cytomegalovirus exposure and HLA in healthy donors. Study findings and constraints: A few CMV-associated chains were confirmed in vitro to be specific for CMV antigens. The tendency of first-cohort TCR clusters to co-occur in the roughly 120 validation repertoires was the finding of a later analysis.

V dropped 1 base and J dropped 4 bases, with 8 bases sitting between them. CDR1 SEHNR and CDR2 FQNEAQ come from the germline V gene (reference sequence). The CDR3 consists of 15 residues. This table comes from immunoSEQ multiplex PCR, and its TCRdb copy is limited to in-frame clones, with some not included. This table has 68,000 or so clones, roughly 95% appearing once. This clonotype was obtained from a man between 18 and 35 years old in good health and CMV-seronegative. The sequenced sample consisted of PBMCs. The rearrangement links TRBV7-9 to TRBJ2-6, with D possibly being TRBD1 (6 bases). The CDR3 region has the DNA TGTGCCAGCAGCTTAGTAGGGACAGGGGCCAACGTCCTGACTTTC. This codes for CASSLVGTGANVLTF.